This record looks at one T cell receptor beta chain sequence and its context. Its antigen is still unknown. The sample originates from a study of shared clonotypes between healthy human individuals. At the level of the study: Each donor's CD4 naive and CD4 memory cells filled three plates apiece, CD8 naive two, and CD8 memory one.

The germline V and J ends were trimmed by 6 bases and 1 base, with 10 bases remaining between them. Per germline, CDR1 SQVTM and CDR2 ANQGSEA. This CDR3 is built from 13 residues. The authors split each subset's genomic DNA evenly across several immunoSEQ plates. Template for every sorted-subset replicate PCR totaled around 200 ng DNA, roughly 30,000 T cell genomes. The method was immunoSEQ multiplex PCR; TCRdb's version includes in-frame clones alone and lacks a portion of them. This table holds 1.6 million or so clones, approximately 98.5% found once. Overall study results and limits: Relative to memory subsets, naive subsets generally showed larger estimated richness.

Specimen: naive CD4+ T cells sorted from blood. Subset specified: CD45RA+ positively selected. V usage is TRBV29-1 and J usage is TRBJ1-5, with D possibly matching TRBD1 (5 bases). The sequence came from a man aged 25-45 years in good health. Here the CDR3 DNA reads TGCAGCGTAGGGGTGGGCAGCAATCAGCCCCAGCATTTT. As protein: CSVGVGSNQPQHF.